The rows below give T cell receptor beta chains drawn from one sample of a study of siplizumab effects on memory and regulatory T cells. TCRdb's table, derived via immunoSEQ multiplex PCR, lists solely in-frame clones and lacks some. The data hold some 100,000 clones, with just over 90% observed a single time. The specimen was Tregs sorted from blood. These receptors were taken from a human donor in good health. The CDR3 runs from the conserved cysteine through the conserved F or W. A D gene is named only where the DNA matches it firmly. Size is stated for part of the rows, as once, few or many counts, or as a class when the clone is expanded.

d_gene	abundance	v_gene	j_gene	CDR3nt	CDR3aa
-	-	TRBV5-1	TRBJ2-1	TGCGCCAGCAGCTCTATCCTCGATGAGCAGTTCTTC	CASSSILDEQFF
-	few	TRBV10-1	TRBJ2-7	TGCGCCAGCAGCGATCAGGGATACGGCCTTCGCGAGCAGTACTTC	CASSDQGYGLREQYF
-	-	TRBV12-5	TRBJ1-1	TGTGCTAGTGGCTATGACAGCATGAACACTGAAGCTTTCTTT	CASGYDSMNTEAFF
-	once	TRBV4-2	TRBJ2-3	TGTGCCAGCAGCCAATTCGGGAGCGTTGGAGATACGCAGTATTTT	CASSQFGSVGDTQYF
-	-	TRBV6-1	TRBJ2-3	TGTGCCAGCACCCTATTACCCGCAGGCACAGATACGCAGTATTTT	CASTLLPAGTDTQYF
TRBD1	-	TRBV27	TRBJ1-5	TGTGCCACCCGCGGGACAGGGGCCCCTTATAGCAATCAGCCCCAGCATTTT	CATRGTGAPYSNQPQHF
-	-	TRBV18	TRBJ2-5	TGTGCCAGCTCACCAGGGGCGGGGGAGACCCAGTACTTC	CASSPGAGETQYF
-	few	TRBV21-1	TRBJ1-1	TGTGCCAGCAGCAAAGCGACGGATTATATGAACACTGAAGCTTTCTTT	CASSKATDYMNTEAFF
-	-	TRBV10-3	TRBJ2-3	TGTGCCACAGCGACAGGAATCCTCACAGATACGCAGTATTTT	CATATGILTDTQYF
-	many	TRBV7-2	TRBJ2-7	TGTGCCAGCAGCTTATTCGCTGGGTTATCTTACGAGCAGTACTTC	CASSLFAGLSYEQYF
-	once	TRBV9	TRBJ2-7	TGTGCCAGCAGCGTAGAGCCGGACTCCTACGAGCAGTACTTC	CASSVEPDSYEQYF
TRBD1	once	TRBV6-4	TRBJ2-5	TGTGCCAACACCCGGGCGGCCAGGGGGCACGAGACCCAGTACTTC	CANTRAARGHETQYF
TRBD2	-	TRBV11-3	TRBJ2-1	TGTGCCAGCAGCTTAGGGACTAGCGGGGGCAATGAGCAGTTCTTC	CASSLGTSGGNEQFF
-	-	TRBV18	TRBJ2-7	TGTGCCAGCTCACCCAGACCCGGGGGAGACTACGAGCAGTACTTC	CASSPRPGGDYEQYF
-	-	TRBV28	TRBJ2-7	TGTGCCAGCAGTTTTTACGGGGAAACCTACGAGCAGTACTTC	CASSFYGETYEQYF
-	-	TRBV6-6	TRBJ1-4	TGTGCCAGCAGAGACAGGTTTAATGAAAAACTGTTTTTT	CASRDRFNEKLFF
-	-	TRBV9	TRBJ1-5	TGTGCCAGCAGCCCCCTGGGGGGGCAGCCCCAGCATTTT	CASSPLGGQPQHF
-	-	TRBV19	TRBJ2-1	TGTGCCAGTAGTATAGGGGGCAATGAGCAGTTCTTC	CASSIGGNEQFF
-	-	TRBV10-2	TRBJ2-7	TGCGCCAGCATAGGAAGGGGCCACGAGCAGTACTTC	CASIGRGHEQYF
-	-	TRBV28	TRBJ1-5	TGTGCCAGCAGAGGGGTGAATAGCAATCAGCCCCAGCATTTT	CASRGVNSNQPQHF
TRBD1	-	TRBV18	TRBJ2-2	TGTGCCAGCCCCGGGACAGCGAACACCGGGGAGCTGTTTTTT	CASPGTANTGELFF
-	-	TRBV20-1	TRBJ2-1	TGCAGTGCTAGTTTGGTCTATGAGCAGTTCTTC	CSASLVYEQFF
-	-	TRBV7-9	TRBJ2-7	TGTGCCAGCAGCCCAAACAGGGATACCTACGAGCAGTACTTC	CASSPNRDTYEQYF